The clone carrying this TCR beta chain was counted only a few times. The study ran its PCR with 60 Vbeta and 13 Jbeta primers. The repertoire was sequenced with immunoSEQ multiplex PCR; TCRdb's copy has only in-frame clones and lacks some. The sample consists of 200,000 to 250,000 clones, 76% of them appearing once. The record originates from a study of cytomegalovirus exposure and HLA in healthy donors. CDR3 length: 15 amino acids. Trimming pared 1 base from V and 6 bases from J, leaving 13 bases between. Germline CDR1 and CDR2: ENHRY and SYGVKD. The sequenced sample consisted of PBMCs. The receptor was derived from a man younger than 30 in good health and CMV-seronegative. The chain employs TRBV10-3 and TRBJ1-5, with TRBD1 as a possible D gene (5 bases). The CDR3 DNA is TGTGCCATCAGTGAGTGGTTGGGGGAGGGTCAGCCCCAGCATTTT. Translation gives CAISEWLGEGQPQHF.